The rows below give T cell receptor beta chains drawn from one sample of a study of blood T cell repertoires in COVID-19. Clones were read by immunoSEQ multiplex PCR, and TCRdb kept only the in-frame ones, dropping some. The sample consists of around 100,000 clones, just over 85% of them appearing once. Input material: peripheral blood. These receptors were obtained from a human donor in a cohort sampled during active COVID-19. Each CDR3 is given with its conserved first and last residue. D genes are given only for firm matches. Clone size is not always given. Where it is, it says once, few, many or a class for expanded clones.

v_gene	j_gene	abundance	d_gene	len	CDR3nt	CDR3aa
TRBV3-1/TRBV3-2	TRBJ1-2	NA	TRBD1	14	TGTGCCAGCAGCCCGGGACAGAACGACTATGGCTACACCTTC	CASSPGQNDYGYTF
TRBV6-5	TRBJ1-2	NA	NA	14	TGTGCCAGCAGCCTACAGGGAGGGTCCGGGGGCTACACCTTC	CASSLQGGSGGYTF
TRBV7-2	TRBJ1-2	NA	NA	15	TGTGCCAGCAGCTTCAACGTAGATTCTAACTATGGCTACACCTTC	CASSFNVDSNYGYTF
TRBV5-4	TRBJ2-7	NA	NA	18	TGTGCCAGCAGCTTGCGCCCCGGCCAGGGCCGTTTATCCTACGAGCAGTACTTC	CASSLRPGQGRLSYEQYF
TRBV29-1	TRBJ2-1	NA	TRBD2	16	TGCAGCGTTGAATCGGGACTAGCGGACTCCTACAATGAGCAGTTCTTC	CSVESGLADSYNEQFF
TRBV7-9	TRBJ2-1	few	NA	13	TGTGCCAGCAGCTTCTATAGCGAGCATGAGCAGTTCTTC	CASSFYSEHEQFF
TRBV7-9	TRBJ1-2	NA	NA	14	TGTGCCAGCAGCTTAAACGCTCCGGGGGATGGCTACACCTTC	CASSLNAPGDGYTF
TRBV6-2/TRBV6-3	TRBJ1-2	NA	TRBD1	13	TGTGCCAGCAGTGATCCAGGGGGTAGTGGCTACACCTTC	CASSDPGGSGYTF
TRBV5-5	TRBJ1-6	NA	NA	13	TGTGCCAGCAGCTTGGCCTCTAATTCACCCCTCCACTTT	CASSLASNSPLHF
TRBV5-4	TRBJ2-2	NA	TRBD1	14	TGTGCCAGCAGCTCGGACAGGCACACCGGGGAGCTGTTTTTT	CASSSDRHTGELFF
TRBV15	TRBJ1-4	NA	TRBD1	15	TGTGCCACCAAGACAGGGTCGGTAGCTAATGAAAAACTGTTTTTT	CATKTGSVANEKLFF
TRBV4-1	TRBJ2-1	once	NA	14	TGCGCCAGCAGCCATGGGACTCTAGTACGTGAGCAGTTCTTC	CASSHGTLVREQFF
TRBV2	TRBJ2-5	once	NA	11	TGTGCCAGCAGTTCGGAAGAGACCCAGTACTTC	CASSSEETQYF
TRBV5-1	TRBJ1-1	NA	NA	15	TGCGCCAGCAGCAGAGAAGGGGGTAGTCACACTGAAGCTTTCTTT	CASSREGGSHTEAFF
TRBV18	TRBJ2-1	NA	TRBD1	14	TGTGCCAGCTCACCAGTCACAGGGGGTAATGAGCAGTTCTTC	CASSPVTGGNEQFF
TRBV9	TRBJ2-6	NA	NA	15	TGTGCCAGCAGCGCCGCTAGATCTGGGGCCAACGTCCTGACTTTC	CASSAARSGANVLTF
TRBV29-1	TRBJ2-7	NA	NA	12	TGCAGCTGTCAAGGGGCGCTCTACGAGCAGTACTTC	CSCQGALYEQYF
TRBV6-5	TRBJ1-1	NA	NA	15	TGTGCCAGCAGGGCAGGGGCTATCATGAACACTGAAGCTTTCTTT	CASRAGAIMNTEAFF
TRBV6-5	TRBJ2-2	NA	NA	15	TGTGCCAGCAGGAGGAGGGGAGTGAGCACCGGGGAGCTGTTTTTT	CASRRRGVSTGELFF
TRBV25-1	TRBJ2-1	NA	TRBD2	17	TGTGCCAGCAGTATTCCTAGCGGGACTACTACCTACAATGAGCAGTTCTTC	CASSIPSGTTTYNEQFF
TRBV18	TRBJ2-3	NA	TRBD2	15	TGTGCCAGCTCACCGGAGCTAGCGGCCACAGATACGCAGTATTTT	CASSPELAATDTQYF
TRBV6-6	TRBJ2-7	NA	TRBD1	13	TGTGCCAGCAGTCAGAGGGGGCTGCACGAGCAGTACTTC	CASSQRGLHEQYF
TRBV5-1	TRBJ2-3	NA	NA	13	TGCGCCAGCAGACCAACAGCAACAGATACGCAGTATTTT	CASRPTATDTQYF
TRBV6-1	TRBJ1-5	NA	TRBD1	15	TGTGCCAGCAGTGAATATGGACAGGTCAATCAGCCCCAGCATTTT	CASSEYGQVNQPQHF
TRBV2	TRBJ1-1	NA	TRBD1	12	TGTGCCAGCAGTTCGGACAGGCAAGAAGCTTTCTTT	CASSSDRQEAFF
TRBV28	TRBJ1-5	NA	TRBD1	16	TGTGCCAGCAGTCCCTCGTCCGGGACAGGGTATCAGCCCCAGCATTTT	CASSPSSGTGYQPQHF
TRBV12-3/TRBV12-4	TRBJ1-2	once	NA	13	TGTGCCAGCAGTTTAAGGGAGGACTATGGCTACACCTTC	CASSLREDYGYTF
TRBV28	TRBJ1-2	NA	TRBD1	13	TGTGCCAGCAGTTTGTGGGACAGGGGGCGAAACACCTTC	CASSLWDRGRNTF
TRBV5-1	TRBJ2-7	NA	NA	12	TGCGCCACTGTGAGGGCGGGCTGCGAGCAGTACTTC	CATVRAGCEQYF
TRBV7-6	TRBJ2-7	NA	TRBD1	15	TGTGCCAGCAGCCCCGATGTTGGGACAGGGGACGAGCAGTACTTC	CASSPDVGTGDEQYF
TRBV24-1	TRBJ2-2	NA	TRBD2	14	TGTGCCACCAGTTTAGGACTAGCGGCCGGGGAGCTGTTTTTT	CATSLGLAAGELFF
TRBV2	TRBJ2-3	NA	NA	13	TGTGCCAGCAGTGCATCGGGCACAGATACGCAGTATTTT	CASSASGTDTQYF
TRBV6-5	TRBJ1-1	once	TRBD1	13	TGTGCCAGCAGTTACACGACAGGGACTGAAGCTTTCTTT	CASSYTTGTEAFF
TRBV5-1	TRBJ2-5	NA	TRBD1	15	TGCGCCAGCAGTTCGACAGGGTTGGAGTCGGAGACCCAGTACTTC	CASSSTGLESETQYF
TRBV5-6	TRBJ1-5	NA	NA	13	TGTGCCAGCAGCCCGGGGGGGAACCAGCCCCAGCATTTT	CASSPGGNQPQHF
TRBV30	TRBJ2-2	NA	TRBD1	13	TGTGCCTGGAACAGGGGGCTCGCCGGGGAGCTGTTTTTT	CAWNRGLAGELFF
TRBV6-4	TRBJ2-1	NA	TRBD2	17	TGTGCCAGCAGTCTCGGACTAGCGGGAACCTCCTACAATGAGCAGTTCTTC	CASSLGLAGTSYNEQFF
TRBV5-4	TRBJ1-2	NA	NA	16	TGTGCCAGCAGCCCGGGCCAAGCTGGGAGCAACTATGGCTACACCTTC	CASSPGQAGSNYGYTF
TRBV10-2	TRBJ2-6	once	TRBD1	16	TGCGCCAGCAGTGAGGGGACAGGGACTGGGGCCAACGTCCTGACTTTC	CASSEGTGTGANVLTF
TRBV9	TRBJ1-2	NA	NA	15	TGTGCCAGCAGCCCACCTTCGGGGCAGGGGCTTGGCTACACCTTC	CASSPPSGQGLGYTF
TRBV2	TRBJ2-7	NA	TRBD2	14	TGTGCCAGCAGTACTCGACTAGCCGCCTACGAGCAGTACTTC	CASSTRLAAYEQYF
TRBV6-5	TRBJ1-2	NA	NA	15	TGTGCCAGCAGCTCAATCGACAGCTTCTTAACCCGTTACACCTTC	CASSSIDSFLTRYTF
TRBV6-6	TRBJ2-7	NA	NA	13	TGTGCCAGCAGTTACGGGGCCGCCTACGAGCAGTACTTC	CASSYGAAYEQYF
TRBV16	TRBJ1-4	NA	NA	14	TGTGCCAGCAGCCAACCGGGCCGGGGGGAAAAACTGTTTTTT	CASSQPGRGEKLFF
TRBV14	TRBJ1-3	NA	NA	16	TGTGCCAGCAGCCAAGATCCCGGCGGTTCTGGAAACACCATATATTTT	CASSQDPGGSGNTIYF
TRBV12-3/TRBV12-4	TRBJ2-7	NA	NA	11	TGTGCCAGCAGTCTCCTAGGCGAGCAGTACTTC	CASSLLGEQYF